These 25 T cell receptor beta chains originate from one sample sequenced in a study of lymphopenia after photon versus proton radiotherapy (dated by TCRdb to about 2019). Library preparation was by the immunoSEQ multiplex PCR assay. TCRdb took over this immuneACCESS table, retaining in-frame rearrangements with V and J assigned. Such tables are incomplete; in checked studies, under half of the missing clones stem from an unresolved V gene, and the remainder is unexplained. Within this sample are tens of thousands of clones, with 90% of them counted one time only. Of the sample, about 0.81% falls within the top ten clones. This specimen was peripheral blood, taken from a patient treated with photon-based radiotherapy. These receptors all stem from a woman aged 50 to 65 with cholangiocarcinoma.

The V gene is TRBV28, the J gene TRBJ2-7; D call uncertain. Germline loops: CDR1 MDHEN, CDR2 SYDVKM. The CDR3 runs 11 residues. Trimming cost V 4 bases and J 3 bases, with 4 bases left between them. This CDR3 is CASSSFYEQYF. In DNA, the CDR3 is TGTGCCAGCAGTTCGTTCTACGAGCAGTACTTC.

This chain joins TRBV5-4 and TRBJ2-5, with 9 bases identical to TRBD2. This CDR3 spans 14 amino acids. Germline CDR1 SGHNT, CDR2 YYREEE (reference sequence). With V trimmed by 5 bases and J by 3 bases, 5 bases remained unmatched. The CDR3 loop is CASSLAGAKETQYF. In DNA, the CDR3 is TGTGCCAGCAGTTTAGCGGGGGCAAAAGAGACCCAGTACTTC. The complete variable domain, with remaining parts taken from reference TRBV5-4 and TRBJ2-5, reads ETGVTQSPTHLIKTRGQQVTLRCSSQSGHNTVSWYQQALGQGPQFIFQYYREEENGRGNFPPRFSGLQFPNYSSELNVNALELDDSALYLCASSLAGAKETQYFGPGTRLLVL.

This clone turned up a few times. CDR3 in DNA: TGTGCCAGTAGTATGGGATTGAGTGACTACAGGGGCTACCTCTACGAGCAGTACTTC. It codes for CASSMGLSDYRGYLYEQYF. The genes are TRBV19 and TRBJ2-7; 7 bases match TRBD1. This CDR3 is built from 19 residues. CDR1 and CDR2 from the germline V gene are LNHDA and SQIVND (reference sequence). The ends lost 3 bases at V and 3 bases at J; junction bases unmatched: 20.

The CDR3 nucleotides are TGTGCCAGCAGCCAAGATGAGGTCGGCCTCGCCCCTGAAGCTTTCTTT. Translated: CASSQDEVGLAPEAFF. This sequence joins TRBV14 and TRBJ1-1; D gene unclear. Trimming removed 0 bases from V and 6 bases from J, with 17 bases in between. Germline V CDR1 and CDR2: SGHDN, FVKESK. CDR3 length: 16 residues. The entire variable domain, with the rest obtained from reference TRBV14 and TRBJ1-1, is as follows: EAGVTQFPSHSVIEKGQTVTLRCDPISGHDNLYWYRRVMGKEIKFLLHFVKESKQDESGMPNNRFLAERTGGTYSTLKVQPAELEDSGVYFCASSQDEVGLAPEAFFGQGTRLTVV.

This rearrangement joins TRBV28 to TRBJ1-5; D not certain. CDR3 length: 13 residues. V gave up 6 bases and J gave up 6 bases, with 12 bases separating them. The germline V gene encodes CDR1 MDHEN and CDR2 SYDVKM. CDR3 sequence (DNA): TGTGCCAGCAGGGTGAGGGAACGTCAGCCCCAGCATTTT. Translation: CASRVRERQPQHF.

The chain is built from TRBV29-1 and TRBJ1-1, with D possibly TRBD1 on 5 matching bases. Germline CDR1 and CDR2: SQVTM and ANQGSEA. V lost 5 bases and J 0 bases, leaving 10 bases between the germline ends. The CDR3 runs to 13 residues. The CDR3 DNA follows: TGCAGCGTTACAGGACCAGTGAACACTGAAGCTTTCTTT. It codes for CSVTGPVNTEAFF.

The V and J genes are TRBV29-1 and TRBJ2-5; TRBD2 matches at 11 bases. Germline V CDR1 and CDR2: SQVTM, ANQGSEA. The CDR3 contains 15 residues. J was trimmed by 5 bases and V by 4 bases; bases with no gene match: 9. The CDR3 is CSVGDSGGAGETQYF. The CDR3 nucleotides are TGCAGCGTTGGGGATAGCGGGGGGGCTGGTGAGACCCAGTACTTC.

This chain uses TRBV10-3 with TRBJ1-1; perhaps TRBD1 as D (6 bases). V was cut by 6 bases and J by 5 bases, with 19 bases left in between. CDR1 ENHRY and CDR2 SYGVKD come from the germline V gene. CDR3 length: 15 residues. In DNA form, the CDR3 reads TGTGCCATCAGACCAACGTGGGGGGGGCATACTGAAGCTTTCTTT. Residues: CAIRPTWGGHTEAFF.

The chain uses TRBV2 and TRBJ2-3; D tentatively reads TRBD1 or TRBD2 (6 bases each). V lost 2 bases and J 4 bases, leaving 19 bases between the germline ends. CDR1 is SNHLY and CDR2 is FYNNEI in the germline V gene. This CDR3 spans 17 amino acids. The CDR3 loop reads CASSEFYWGRGPDTQYF. The CDR3, as DNA: TGTGCCAGCAGTGAATTTTATTGGGGACGGGGGCCAGATACGCAGTATTTT.

V and J are TRBV11-3 and TRBJ2-7; 7 nucleotides match TRBD1. The CDR3 consists of 15 residues. CDR1 and CDR2 from the germline V gene are SGHNT and YENEEA. J gave up 1 base and V 1 base, and 4 bases lay outside the gene matches. Here the CDR3 reads CASSLGPGQSYEQYF. CDR3 DNA sequence: TGTGCCAGCAGCTTAGGCCCGGGACAGTCCTACGAGCAGTACTTC.

The chain has TRBV18 and TRBJ2-1, with D possibly called TRBD1 or TRBD2 (5 bases each). The germline V and J ends were trimmed by 2 bases and 15 bases, with 5 bases remaining between them. The CDR3 extends over 9 amino acids. Germline lookup yields CDR1 KGHSH and CDR2 LQKENI. The CDR3 DNA reads as TGTGCCAGCTCACCAGGGACGTTCTTC. It translates to CASSPGTFF.

The V and J genes are TRBV28 and TRBJ1-5; 8 bases line up with TRBD1. The germline CDR1 and CDR2 sequences are MDHEN and SYDVKM. CDR3 size: 15 residues. J gave up 7 bases and V 6 bases, and 11 bases lay outside the gene matches. For the CDR3, the DNA is TGTGCCAGCAGACCACAGGGGGAAATTCGGCAGCCCCAGCATTTT. Translated, it gives CASRPQGEIRQPQHF.

The rearrangement joins TRBV7-9 to TRBJ1-5; 10 positions agree with TRBD1. Germline V gives CDR1 SEHNR, CDR2 FQNEAQ (reference sequence). The V segment lost 2 bases and the J segment 4 bases; nucleotides outside the gene matches: 8. The CDR3 totals 17 residues. The CDR3 sequence is CASSLSRQGAWNQPQHF. The DNA for the CDR3 is TGTGCCAGCAGCTTAAGCCGACAGGGGGCATGGAATCAGCCCCAGCATTTT.

The chain joins TRBV5-1 to TRBJ2-7, with TRBD2 matching 9 bases. The germline CDR1 and CDR2 sequences are SGHRS and YFSETQ. The CDR3 is 14 amino acids. V shed 7 bases and J 7 bases; nucleotides not matched to a gene: 12. The CDR3 DNA follows: TGCGCCAGCGCCCTTAGCGGGGGTACGGTAGAGCAGTACTTC. Translating it yields CASALSGGTVEQYF.

This clone was counted between two and nine times. Here the CDR3 reads CASSLRTGWLYGYTF. The DNA of the CDR3 is TGTGCCAGCAGCCTGCGGACAGGATGGTTGTATGGCTACACCTTC. The genes are TRBV11-2 and TRBJ1-2, with 7 nucleotides matching TRBD1. The CDR3 contains 15 residues. After removal of 5 bases from V and 5 bases from J, the junction contained 11 bases not matched to a gene. The germline CDR1 and CDR2 sequences are SGHAT and FQNNGV. The entire variable domain, with the rest obtained from reference TRBV11-2 and TRBJ1-2, is as follows: EAGVAQSPRYKIIEKRQSVAFWCNPISGHATLYWYQQILGQGPKLLIQFQNNGVVDDSQLPKDRFSAERLKGVDSTLKIQPAKLEDSAVYLCASSLRTGWLYGYTFGSGTRLTVV.

V usage is TRBV19 and J usage is TRBJ2-2, with 11 bases fitting TRBD2. V shed 4 bases and J 0 bases; nucleotides not matched to a gene: 7. The CDR3 covers 18 residues. CDR1 LNHDA and CDR2 SQIVND come from the germline V gene (reference sequence). The CDR3 region is CASSTLASGGTNTGELFF. The CDR3 nucleotides are TGTGCCAGTAGTACCCTGGCTAGCGGGGGGACGAACACCGGGGAGCTGTTTTTT. The variable domain in full, completed from reference TRBV19 and TRBJ2-2, reads DGGITQSPKYLFRKEGQNVTLSCEQNLNHDAMYWYRQDPGQGLRLIYYSQIVNDFQKGDIAEGYSVSREKKESFPLTVTSAQKNPTAFYLCASSTLASGGTNTGELFFGEGSRLTVL.

The chain is built from TRBV10-2 and TRBJ1-3, with 7 bases that match TRBD1. The trim removed 2 bases at V and 0 bases at J, leaving 4 bases unmatched. The CDR3 has 16 amino acids. Looked up from germline, CDR1 is WSHSY and CDR2 is SAAADI. CDR3 region: CASSEGTAFSGNTIYF. For the CDR3, the DNA is TGCGCCAGCAGTGAGGGGACAGCTTTCTCTGGAAACACCATATATTTT.

The J gene is TRBJ2-6, the V gene TRBV29-1; D gene unclear. V lost 4 bases to trimming and J lost 5 bases, with 21 bases between them. Germline loops: CDR1 SQVTM, CDR2 ANQGSEA. This CDR3 has 17 amino acids. CDR3 amino acids: CSVAINSIQSRANVLTF. In DNA, the CDR3 is TGCAGCGTTGCCATAAATAGCATACAAAGTCGGGCCAACGTCCTGACTTTC.

The chain combines TRBV9 with TRBJ2-7, with 8 bases matching TRBD2. V was clipped by 3 bases and J by 3 bases; unmatched bases: 5. Germline V gene lookup returns CDR1 SGDLS and CDR2 YYNGEE. This CDR3 has 14 amino acids. The DNA for the CDR3 is TGTGCCAGCAGCGCTACCGGGACTAGCTACGAGCAGTACTTC. Translated, it gives CASSATGTSYEQYF.

This chain uses TRBV11-2 with TRBJ1-1; D remains ambiguous. Trimming removed 3 bases at V and 3 bases at J, with 8 bases between. The CDR3 runs 13 residues. Germline-derived CDR1 and CDR2 are SGHAT and FQNNGV. The CDR3 nucleotides are TGTGCCAGCAGCTTGAGGATGGACACTGAAGCTTTCTTT. It is translated as CASSLRMDTEAFF.

This clone was detected once. J is TRBJ2-7 and V is TRBV4-3; TRBD2 matches 12 bases. The CDR3 spans 17 residues. Trimming at V came to 5 bases and at J to 0 bases, leaving 8 bases not matched to a gene. Germline V gene lookup returns CDR1 LGHNA and CDR2 YSLEER. The CDR3: CASSELAGGPSSYEQYF. The CDR3 nucleotides read TGCGCCAGCAGCGAACTAGCGGGGGGACCTTCCTCCTACGAGCAGTACTTC.

The V call is TRBV7-6, the J call TRBJ2-5, with 7 bases fitting TRBD1. The CDR3 has 16 residues. V lost 4 bases and J lost 5; bases outside the gene matches: 13. From germline, CDR1 is SGHVS and CDR2 FNYEAQ. The CDR3 here is CASSSSGTATGETQYF. CDR3 coding DNA: TGTGCCAGCAGCTCATCCGGGACAGCCACGGGGGAGACCCAGTACTTC.

In this sample, this clone turned up a few times. This chain uses TRBV29-1 with TRBJ2-7; D possibly corresponds to TRBD1 (5 bases). The CDR3 is 12 amino acids. Trimming pared 4 bases from V and 0 bases from J, leaving 7 bases between. CDR1 and CDR2 (germline): SQVTM, ANQGSEA. CDR3 sequence: CSVADSSYEQYF. The CDR3 bases are TGCAGCGTTGCTGACAGCTCCTACGAGCAGTACTTC.

The chain carries TRBV2 and TRBJ1-4; D may be TRBD1 (6 bases). CDR3 size: 16 residues. Trimming took off 7 bases at V and 7 bases at J, with 22 bases between the two ends. CDR1 is SNHLY, CDR2 FYNNEI, per germline. CDR3 in amino acids: CASTRLRRGRGEKLFF. The CDR3, as DNA: TGTGCCAGCACTCGGTTACGGCGGGGGCGGGGTGAAAAACTGTTTTTT.

The chain employs TRBV6-5 and TRBJ2-7, with TRBD1 identical over 7 bases. The CDR3 sequence is 14 residues long. The V gene end was trimmed by 6 bases and the J gene end by 2 bases; junction bases not matched to a gene: 7. The germline gives CDR1 MNHEY, CDR2 SVGAGI. As DNA, the CDR3 is TGTGCCAGCAGCTATGACAGGGACACCTACGAGCAGTACTTC. Protein product: CASSYDRDTYEQYF.